One and the same sample provided the 20 T cell receptor beta chains below, sequenced in a study of cytotoxic CD8 clonotypes in ibrutinib-treated CLL. Measured with immunoSEQ multiplex PCR; TCRdb has only the in-frame clones, and not every one. The sample includes roughly 30,000 clones, about 78% seen only once; the top ten take 51%. Here the sequenced sample was PBMCs, taken after 36 months of ibrutinib treatment. These receptors were taken from a human donor with chronic lymphocytic leukemia.

The J gene is TRBJ1-5, the V gene TRBV19; D is undetermined. Germline CDR1 LNHDA, CDR2 SQIVND (reference sequence). The CDR3 is 12 amino acids. V lost 9 bases and J lost 0, with 6 bases in between. CDR3 nucleotides: TGTGCCAGCCGTTTTAGCAATCAGCCCCAGCATTTT. This encodes CASRFSNQPQHF.

The gene calls are TRBV19 and TRBJ2-5; D possibly uses TRBD1 or TRBD2 (5 bases each). The CDR3 runs to 16 residues. V dropped 5 bases and J dropped 7 bases, with 23 bases sitting between them. CDR1 is LNHDA, CDR2 SQIVND, per germline (reference sequence). This CDR3 reads CASSAPGTPGDGTQYF. For the CDR3, the DNA is TGTGCCAGTAGTGCTCCCGGGACGCCTGGGGACGGGACCCAGTACTTC.

The chain uses TRBV9 and TRBJ1-2, with TRBD1 matching over 7 bases. J was trimmed by 3 bases and V by 3 bases; bases with no gene match: 11. Per the germline V gene, CDR1 is SGDLS and CDR2 is YYNGEE. This CDR3 has 16 residues. This chain's CDR3 is CASSGGRGTEDYGYTF. DNA for the CDR3: TGTGCCAGCAGCGGGGGTCGAGGGACAGAGGACTATGGCTACACCTTC.

The chain uses TRBV5-1 and TRBJ1-2; D uncertain. Trimming left V 0 bases short and J 2 bases short, with 11 bases between. Germline lookup yields CDR1 SGHRS and CDR2 YFSETQ. The CDR3 totals 15 residues. CDR3 residues: CASSLAITANYGYTF. The CDR3 DNA reads as TGCGCCAGCAGCTTGGCCATTACAGCCAACTATGGCTACACCTTC.

The chain is built from TRBV2 and TRBJ2-1, with 9 bases matching TRBD1. V dropped 3 bases and J dropped 2; count of bases not matched to a gene: 2. Germline V gene sequence: CDR1 SNHLY, CDR2 FYNNEI. The CDR3 is 15 amino acids. The CDR3 sequence is CASSDRDRAYNEQFF. The DNA of the CDR3 is TGTGCCAGCAGTGATAGGGACAGGGCCTACAATGAGCAGTTCTTC.

This chain connects TRBV11-2 to TRBJ1-2; 12 bases are a match to TRBD1. Germline CDR1 reads SGHAT; CDR2 reads FQNNGV. The V segment lost 0 bases and the J segment 8 bases; nucleotides outside the gene matches: 4. The CDR3 sequence is 15 residues long. The CDR3 loop reads CASSLDRDRGRGYTF. The CDR3 nucleotides are TGTGCCAGCAGCTTAGACCGGGACAGGGGGCGCGGCTACACCTTC.

The rearrangement joins TRBV7-9 to TRBJ2-7; D gene unclear. This CDR3 is 13 amino acids long. Trimming left V 3 bases short and J 3 bases short, with 9 bases between. Germline values: CDR1 SEHNR, CDR2 FQNEAQ (reference sequence). CDR3 bases: TGTGCCAGCAGCTTCCCTAGGAGCTACGAGCAGTACTTC. Translated: CASSFPRSYEQYF. Combining the CDR3 with reference TRBV7-9 and TRBJ2-7 gives the whole variable domain DTGVSQNPRHKITKRGQNVTFRCDPISEHNRLYWYRQTLGQGPEFLTYFQNEAQLEKSRLLSDRFSAERPKGSFSTLEIQRTEQGDSAMYLCASSFPRSYEQYFGPGTRLTVT.

The rearrangement links TRBV5-4 to TRBJ2-7; a possible D gene is TRBD1 (7 bases). The CDR3 loop spans 15 amino acids. CDR1 SGHNT and CDR2 YYREEE come from the germline V gene (reference sequence). Between the trimmed V and J ends, which lost 4 bases and 0 bases, there was a span of 14 bases. CDR3 bases: TGTGCCAGCAGCCCGACCAGGGGGGCCTCCTACGAGCAGTACTTC. Translated, it gives CASSPTRGASYEQYF.

The chain carries TRBV5-4 and TRBJ2-7; possibly TRBD1 for D (7 bases). Germline loops: CDR1 SGHNT, CDR2 YYREEE (reference sequence). Deletions cut 1 base from V and 3 bases from J, with 17 bases between. This CDR3 is built from 16 residues. The CDR3 region has the DNA TGTGCCAGCAGCTTGTCGAGCGCAGGGGGGCTCTACGAGCAGTACTTC. Residues: CASSLSSAGGLYEQYF.

The rearrangement links TRBV7-8 to TRBJ1-2; TRBD1 might be the D (6 bases). The germline V and J ends were trimmed by 4 bases and 4 bases, with 19 bases remaining between them. The CDR3 runs to 16 residues. Germline values: CDR1 SGHVS, CDR2 FQNEAQ. In nucleotides, the CDR3 is TGTGCCAGCAGCTATACGGGGGGGCAACTCGGCTATGGCTACACCTTC. Translation: CASSYTGGQLGYGYTF.

The chain couples TRBV27 to TRBJ2-6; D not certain. The CDR3 loop spans 16 amino acids. The V gene lost 2 bases and the J gene lost 0 bases, with 8 bases spanning the gap. Germline-derived CDR1 and CDR2 are MNHEY and SMNVEV (reference sequence). CDR3 loop: CASSLERSSGANVLTF. CDR3 DNA sequence: TGTGCCAGCAGTTTAGAGAGAAGCTCTGGGGCCAACGTCCTGACTTTC.

This sequence joins TRBV30 and TRBJ2-3, with 10 bases identical to TRBD2. The CDR3 has 14 residues. CDR1 GTSNPN and CDR2 SVGIG come from the germline V gene (reference sequence). The trim removed 2 bases at V and 7 bases at J, leaving 6 bases unmatched. The CDR3 loop is CAWSRAGGQNTQYF. The CDR3 DNA reads as TGTGCCTGGAGTAGAGCGGGGGGGCAGAATACGCAGTATTTT.

This clone has a handful of counts. The chain has TRBV6-1 and TRBJ1-5, with 8 bases identical to TRBD1. This CDR3 comprises 16 residues. Per the germline V gene, CDR1 is MNHNS and CDR2 is SASEGT. The V and J ends lost 1 base and 5 bases, in that order; junction bases with no gene match: 7. In DNA, the CDR3 is TGTGCCAGCAGTGAAGAGGCGGCAGGGGGCGATCAGCCCCAGCATTTT. Translating gives CASSEEAAGGDQPQHF.

The J gene is TRBJ1-1, the V gene TRBV7-8, with D possibly being TRBD1 (6 bases). The CDR3 has 14 residues. Germline CDR1 and CDR2: SGHVS and FQNEAQ. Trimming stripped 5 bases from V and 4 bases from J, with 14 bases between. CDR3 amino acids: CASSGPGRGTEAFF. The CDR3 DNA reads as TGTGCCAGCAGCGGTCCGGGCAGGGGCACTGAAGCTTTCTTT.

The rearrangement links TRBV4-2 to TRBJ2-5; 8 bases align to TRBD2. Germline V gives CDR1 LGHNA, CDR2 YNFKEQ. The CDR3 runs 14 residues. The trim removed 4 bases at V and 7 bases at J, leaving 8 bases unmatched. The CDR3 DNA follows: TGTGCCAGCAGCCCCAGTAGCGGGGAGCGGACCCAGTACTTC. Residues: CASSPSSGERTQYF.

This clone was counted a single time. The rearrangement uses TRBV4-1 and TRBJ2-1, with a weak D call TRBD2 (5 bases). The CDR3 loop spans 14 amino acids. Germline V gene data show CDR1 as MGHRA and CDR2 as YSYEKL. Trimming pared 5 bases from V and 6 bases from J, leaving 14 bases between. The CDR3 region has the DNA TGCGCCAGCAGCTGGGAGCCTGCCCGCAATGAGCAGTTCTTC. Protein sequence: CASSWEPARNEQFF.

This rearrangement joins TRBV27 to TRBJ2-5, with 9 nucleotides matching TRBD2. The V and J ends lost 6 bases and 4 bases, in that order; junction bases with no gene match: 15. Per germline, CDR1 MNHEY and CDR2 SMNVEV (reference sequence). The CDR3 is 17 amino acids. The CDR3, as DNA: TGTGCCAGCAGAAGTGGGTCTAGCGGGGCGCGGGGAGAGACCCAGTACTTC. Protein product: CASRSGSSGARGETQYF.

The chain joins TRBV14 to TRBJ1-3; 7 bases are a match to TRBD1. CDR3 length: 15 residues. Per germline, CDR1 SGHDN and CDR2 FVKESK. The ends lost 4 bases at V and 2 bases at J; junction bases unmatched: 5. CDR3 nucleotide sequence: TGTGCCAGCAGCCTCGACAGGGCGGCTGGAAACACCATATATTTT. Amino acid sequence: CASSLDRAAGNTIYF.

The V and J genes are TRBV4-2 and TRBJ2-4; D not certain. The CDR3 is made up of 18 amino acids. V lost 1 base to trimming and J lost 0 bases, with 16 bases between them. Germline CDR1 reads LGHNA; CDR2 reads YNFKEQ. The CDR3 nucleotides are TGTGCCAGCAGCCAAGGGGGAACGGAAAGTTTAGCCAAAAACATTCAGTACTTC. Its protein product is CASSQGGTESLAKNIQYF.

The chain employs TRBV6-1 and TRBJ1-1; the D gene is possibly TRBD1 (6 bases). Germline-derived CDR1 and CDR2 are MNHNS and SASEGT. The CDR3 runs 15 residues. Trimming removed 8 bases at V and 5 bases at J, with 21 bases between. The CDR3 nucleotides are TGTGCCAGCCTCGATCCGGGACACTTGGAGACTGAAGCTTTCTTT. This translates into CASLDPGHLETEAFF.